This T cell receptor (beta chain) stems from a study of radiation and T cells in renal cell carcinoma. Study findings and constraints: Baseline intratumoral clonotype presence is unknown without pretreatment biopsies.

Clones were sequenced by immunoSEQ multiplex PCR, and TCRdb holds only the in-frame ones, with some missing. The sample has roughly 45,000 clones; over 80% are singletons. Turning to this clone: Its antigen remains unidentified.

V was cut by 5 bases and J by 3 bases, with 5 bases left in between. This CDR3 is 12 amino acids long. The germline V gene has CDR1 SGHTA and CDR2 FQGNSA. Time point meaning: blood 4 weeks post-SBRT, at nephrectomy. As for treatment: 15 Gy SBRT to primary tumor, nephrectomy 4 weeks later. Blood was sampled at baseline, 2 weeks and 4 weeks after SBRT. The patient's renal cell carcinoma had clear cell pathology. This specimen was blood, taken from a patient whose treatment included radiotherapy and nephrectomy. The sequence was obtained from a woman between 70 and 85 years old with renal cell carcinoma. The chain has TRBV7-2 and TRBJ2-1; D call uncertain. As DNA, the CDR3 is TGTGCCAGCAGCCGCGACTACAATGAGCAGTTCTTC. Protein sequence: CASSRDYNEQFF. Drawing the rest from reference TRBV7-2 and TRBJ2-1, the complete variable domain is GAGVSQSPSNKVTEKGKDVELRCDPISGHTALYWYRQSLGQGLEFLIYFQGNSAPDKSGLPSDRFSAERTGGSVSTLTIQRTQQEDSAVYLCASSRDYNEQFFGPGTRLTVL.